The rows below give T cell receptor beta chains drawn from one sample of a study of T-cell reconstitution after alpha-beta-depleted transplantation in children. TCRdb re-derived calls from the PCR reads in MiXCR, one entry per CDR3 protein. Of approximately 500,000 distinct CDR3 sequences listed, about 10% are singletons. Sample: PBMCs, taken before TCRalphabeta/CD19-depleted stem cell transplant. Receptors were obtained from a child aged 2 to 10 with inherited bone marrow failure, due to receive a stem cell transplant. Both conserved end residues are part of each CDR3. The order of the fields is clone size, D gene, J gene, V gene, CDR3 DNA, CDR3 protein. A D gene is named only where the DNA matches it firmly. Size is stated for part of the rows, as once, few or many counts, or as a class when the clone is expanded.

many,TRBD2,TRBJ2-7,TRBV28,TGTGCCAGCAGTTTAGAGTTAGCGGGAGACTACGAGCAGTACTTC,CASSLELAGDYEQYF
NA,NA,TRBJ1-1,TRBV20-1,TGCAGTGCTCAAACAGGTGAGGACACTGAAGCTTTCTTT,CSAQTGEDTEAFF
few,TRBD2,TRBJ2-5,TRBV5-5,TGTGCCAGCAGCCGAGGGACTAGCGGGAGGTCAGAGACCCAGTACTTC,CASSRGTSGRSETQYF
many,NA,TRBJ1-3,TRBV7-9,TGTGCCAGCAGCTTCGGCGGAAACACCATATATTTT,CASSFGGNTIYF
many,TRBD1,TRBJ2-2,TRBV29-1,TGCAGCGTTCCGGGACAGGGGGCCGGGGAGCTGTTTTTT,CSVPGQGAGELFF
few,NA,TRBJ2-1,TRBV20-1,TGCAGTGCTAGAGATCCCCCCCTAAATGAGCAGTTCTTC,CSARDPPLNEQFF
many,TRBD1,TRBJ2-7,TRBV6-1,TGTGCCAGCAGGAACGGACAGGGAGGAGACGAGCAGTACTTC,CASRNGQGGDEQYF
few,TRBD2,TRBJ2-7,TRBV4-1,TGCGCCAGCAGCCAGCCCGCTAGCGGGTTAAACTACGAGCAGTACTTC,CASSQPASGLNYEQYF
many,TRBD1,TRBJ1-5,TRBV11-2,TGTGCCAGCAGCCACGGGACAGCTAGCAATCAGCCCCAGCATTTT,CASSHGTASNQPQHF
many,TRBD2,TRBJ2-1,TRBV20-1,TGCAGTGCTAGAGATCTAGCGGGAATCTCCTACAATGAGCAGTTCTTC,CSARDLAGISYNEQFF
many,NA,TRBJ2-3,TRBV20-1,TGCAGTGCAGTCCCTCCATACAGGACAGATACGCAGTATTTT,CSAVPPYRTDTQYF
many,TRBD1,TRBJ2-2,TRBV20-1,TGCAGTGCCACATTAGCAGGGGGCACCGGGGAGCTGTTTTTT,CSATLAGGTGELFF
few,NA,TRBJ1-5,TRBV19,TGTGCCAGTAGTATAGTTGCAGGGGATCAGCCCCAGCATTTT,CASSIVAGDQPQHF
few,TRBD1,TRBJ1-2,TRBV7-9,TGTGCCAGCAGTAGGGACAGGGGGCCCTATGGCTACACCTTC,CASSRDRGPYGYTF
many,NA,TRBJ2-2,TRBV18,TGTGCCAGCTCACCCGGACACAACACCGGGGAGCTGTTTTTT,CASSPGHNTGELFF
many,NA,TRBJ2-5,TRBV29-1,TGCAGCGTTGACAGGGAAGAGACCCAGTACTTC,CSVDREETQYF
many,TRBD1,TRBJ1-2,TRBV6-4,TGTGCCGGCGGGACAGGGAGTGGCTACACCTTC,CAGGTGSGYTF
few,NA,TRBJ2-7,TRBV5-6,TGTGCCATGGCCCCCGGGGGCAGCTCCTACGAGCAGTACTTC,CAMAPGGSSYEQYF
many,NA,TRBJ2-3,TRBV5-1,TGCGCCAGCAGCAACGACCCAAGTAGCACAGATACGCAGTATTTT,CASSNDPSSTDTQYF
many,NA,TRBJ1-2,TRBV7-9,TGTGCCAGCAGCCCAAGCCGTTCAAAAGGCTACACCTTC,CASSPSRSKGYTF
many,NA,TRBJ1-5,TRBV20-1,TGCAGTGCTAGAGTGGGAGGTCTGCGCAATCAGCCCCAGCATTTT,CSARVGGLRNQPQHF
many,TRBD2,TRBJ2-3,TRBV7-2,TGTGCCAGCACTCGGGAGGCGGCAGATACGCAGTATTTT,CASTREAADTQYF
NA,NA,TRBJ1-1,TRBV4-2,TGTGCCAGCAGCCAAGGTATCGGGCAGCGCCACACTGAAGCTTTCTTT,CASSQGIGQRHTEAFF
NA,NA,TRBJ1-5,TRBV15,TGTGCCACCAGCAGAGGGCCAGCTAGCAATCAGCCCCAGCATTTT,CATSRGPASNQPQHF
many,TRBD2,TRBJ2-1,TRBV29-1,TGCAGCGGGATTAGCGGGAGGGACCGCAATGAGCAGTTCTTC,CSGISGRDRNEQFF
many,NA,TRBJ2-1,TRBV12-3/TRBV12-4,TGTGCCAGCATCTTAGGGGCGGGAAGACACAATGAGCAGTTCTTC,CASILGAGRHNEQFF
few,NA,TRBJ1-6,TRBV20-1,TGCAGTGCTAGAGATCTTGGGATTAATTCACCCCTCCACTTT,CSARDLGINSPLHF
few,NA,TRBJ2-7,TRBV28,TGTGCCAGCAGTTTTAGGCTGGCGGTGCCCTACGAGCAGTACTTC,CASSFRLAVPYEQYF
few,NA,TRBJ1-2,TRBV6-5,TGTGCCAGCAGTCAGGGGCCTCAGGGTGGCTACACCTTC,CASSQGPQGGYTF
many,TRBD2,TRBJ2-5,TRBV29-1,TGCAGCGTTGAACCGAGCGGGAGGGCGATAGAGACCCAGTACTTC,CSVEPSGRAIETQYF
NA,NA,TRBJ2-1,TRBV27,TGTGCCAGCAGCCTACAGGGGGGGGGCCCCGGGTACAATGAGCAGTTCTTC,CASSLQGGGPGYNEQFF
NA,NA,TRBJ2-1,TRBV20-1,TGCAGTGCTAGGGCGCAGGGGCATGAGCAGTTCTTC,CSARAQGHEQFF
NA,NA,TRBJ2-1,TRBV21-1,TGTTCCCGGACAGGTTTCGCCAATGAGCAGTTCTTC,CSRTGFANEQFF
few,TRBD1,TRBJ2-1,TRBV30,TGTGCCTGGAGTACAGGGGGCTACAATGAGCAGTTCTTC,CAWSTGGYNEQFF
few,TRBD1,TRBJ2-1,TRBV6-5,TGTGCCAGCAGTTACTCGCCCCCGGGACAGGGTATTAATGAGCAGTTCTTC,CASSYSPPGQGINEQFF
NA,TRBD2,TRBJ2-3,TRBV7-2,TGTGCCAGCAGAGCGGGGCACACAGATACGCAGTATTTT,CASRAGHTDTQYF
many,NA,TRBJ2-3,TRBV4-3,TGCGCCAGCAGCCAAGATCGGGGACTCCTGAGAGTCACAGATACGCAGTATTTT,CASSQDRGLLRVTDTQYF
NA,NA,TRBJ2-1,TRBV29-1,TGCAGCGTTGAAGACAGGGCGATGTACAATGAGCAGTTCTTC,CSVEDRAMYNEQFF
many,TRBD1,TRBJ2-7,TRBV5-1,TGCGCCAGCAGCTTACAGGGGTCGTCGACCTACGAGCAGTACTTC,CASSLQGSSTYEQYF
many,NA,TRBJ2-1,TRBV24-1,TGTGCCACCCGGACGGACAATGGGAATGAGCAGTTCTTC,CATRTDNGNEQFF
NA,NA,TRBJ2-1,TRBV19,TGTGCCAGTAGTCTGAGTATCTCCTACAATGAGCAGTTCTTC,CASSLSISYNEQFF
many,NA,TRBJ2-7,TRBV6-2/TRBV6-3,TGTGCCAGCAGTTACGGGAACGGCAGGTTGATTGGCGACTCCGAGCAGTACTTC,CASSYGNGRLIGDSEQYF
many,NA,TRBJ2-1,TRBV12-3/TRBV12-4,TGTGCCAGCAGTTTCCTAACCGTGGGCAATGAGCAGTTCTTC,CASSFLTVGNEQFF
many,TRBD2,TRBJ2-3,TRBV20-1,TGCAGTGCCGCAGGAGGACTAGCGGGAGGAGATACGCAGTATTTT,CSAAGGLAGGDTQYF
many,NA,TRBJ1-3,TRBV4-3,TGCGCCAGCAGCCAAGACGCGGGAGGAAACACCATATATTTT,CASSQDAGGNTIYF
NA,TRBD1,TRBJ2-3,TRBV4-2,TGTGCCAGCAGCCAAGTGGGGGACGCGGGGACAGGGGCAGATACGCAGTATTTT,CASSQVGDAGTGADTQYF
many,NA,TRBJ2-2,TRBV4-3,TGCGCCAGCATGGAAGGGGAAGGCACCGGGGAGCTGTTTTTT,CASMEGEGTGELFF
many,NA,TRBJ2-1,TRBV5-1,TGCGCCAGCAGCTTGACGGATTTATCCTACAATGAGCAGTTCTTC,CASSLTDLSYNEQFF
NA,TRBD1,TRBJ2-3,TRBV10-3,TGTGCCACGCAAACAGGGGTAATCACAGATACGCAGTATTTT,CATQTGVITDTQYF
NA,NA,TRBJ1-4,TRBV18,TGTGCCAGCTCAAAAACAGGGAAGGATGAAAAACTGTTTTTT,CASSKTGKDEKLFF
many,NA,TRBJ2-1,TRBV27,TGTGCCAGCACCTCCCTAGTGGGAGGGGGATACAATGAGCAGTTCTTC,CASTSLVGGGYNEQFF
NA,NA,TRBJ2-3,TRBV7-9,TGTGCCAGCAGCCGTAGGCCAGATACGCAGTATTTT,CASSRRPDTQYF
many,NA,TRBJ2-7,TRBV7-9,TGTGCCAGCAGCTTGGGGGCCCCCTACGAGCAGTACTTC,CASSLGAPYEQYF
few,NA,TRBJ1-5,TRBV6-1,TGTGCCAGCAGTGATCGCAGGAATCTAATCGGTCAGCCCCAGCATTTT,CASSDRRNLIGQPQHF
many,NA,TRBJ1-1,TRBV5-1,TGCGCCAGCAGCTTGAACGACGGCTCTGAAGCTTTCTTT,CASSLNDGSEAFF
NA,NA,TRBJ2-1,TRBV24-1,TGTGCCACCAGTGATTTCACCAGGGCAAACGAGCAGTTCTTC,CATSDFTRANEQFF
NA,TRBD1,TRBJ2-7,TRBV20-1,TGCAGTGCTCCGTACACAGGGGCCGGAATGTACGAGCAGTACTTC,CSAPYTGAGMYEQYF
NA,NA,TRBJ2-5,TRBV29-1,TGCAGCGTTGAAGAAGGAGTAGGTGCGCGGGGAGAGACCCAGTACTTC,CSVEEGVGARGETQYF
few,NA,TRBJ2-7,TRBV30,TGTGCCTGGAGCTTGGACAGCTCCTACGAGCAGTACTTC,CAWSLDSSYEQYF